These 10 T cell receptor beta chains share one sample of origin, sequenced in a study of OX40 agonist ivuxolimab in advanced cancers. The repertoire was sequenced with immunoSEQ multiplex PCR; TCRdb's copy has only in-frame clones and lacks some. The table has tens of thousands of clones, approximately 80% seen once. The sequences come from CD4+ or CD8+ T cells sorted from blood, collected in a trial of the OX40 agonist ivuxolimab. Receptors originate from an adult with an advanced solid tumor such as melanoma, head and neck, liver or kidney cancer.

The chain employs TRBV19 and TRBJ1-4, with no clear D. Germline V gene lookup returns CDR1 LNHDA and CDR2 SQIVND (reference sequence). This CDR3 spans 12 amino acids. V was cut by 5 bases and J by 7 bases, with 8 bases left in between. CDR3 nucleotides: TGTGCCAGTAGTGTCACAAGTGAAAAACTGTTTTTT. This gives the protein CASSVTSEKLFF.

The chain is built from TRBV28 and TRBJ2-3; maybe TRBD2 (6 bases). The V end lost 3 bases, the J end lost 5 bases, and 15 bases lay between the germline ends. This CDR3 has 15 amino acids. The germline V gene has CDR1 MDHEN and CDR2 SYDVKM. CDR3 bases: TGTGCCAGCAGTTTGGGTGGGATCGGGGGAGATACGCAGTATTTT. Protein: CASSLGGIGGDTQYF.

The rearrangement uses TRBV27 and TRBJ1-2; D gene unclear. Germline CDR1 and CDR2: MNHEY and SMNVEV (reference sequence). The CDR3 covers 13 residues. V lost 2 bases and J lost 4, with 8 bases in between. The CDR3 is CASSLKAAYGYTF. The DNA for the CDR3 is TGTGCCAGCAGTTTAAAGGCTGCCTATGGCTACACCTTC.

The V gene is TRBV10-3, the J gene TRBJ2-7; TRBD2 agrees at 10 bases. The CDR3 loop spans 16 amino acids. Germline CDR1 reads ENHRY; CDR2 reads SYGVKD. V was pared by 2 bases and J by 5 bases, with 9 bases of the junction left unmatched. CDR3 protein: CAISEEAGGPTNEQYF. The DNA of the CDR3 is TGTGCCATCAGTGAGGAAGCGGGAGGGCCGACGAACGAGCAGTACTTC.

CDR3 sequence (DNA): TGTGCCAGCAGCCCCTGGGGCACCGGGGAGCTGTTTTTT. Its translation is CASSPWGTGELFF. This chain uses TRBV11-3 with TRBJ2-2; D uncertain. V shed 5 bases and J shed 4 bases, with 8 bases lying between them. In germline, CDR1 is SGHNT, CDR2 YENEEA. This CDR3 contains 13 residues.

This sequence joins TRBV29-1 and TRBJ2-7; 7 nucleotides agree with TRBD2. CDR1 and CDR2 from the germline V gene are SQVTM and ANQGSEA. The CDR3 sequence is 13 residues long. Germline trimming cut 7 bases from V and 3 bases from J; bases unmatched to any gene: 9. This CDR3 is CSGGDGGSYEQYF. In nucleotides, the CDR3 is TGCAGCGGCGGGGACGGCGGGAGCTACGAGCAGTACTTC.

The gene calls are TRBV9 and TRBJ1-4; 9 bases match TRBD1. Germline V lookup: CDR1 SGDLS, CDR2 YYNGEE. The CDR3 extends over 16 amino acids. V was pared by 0 bases and J by 0 bases, with 0 bases of the junction left unmatched. CDR3 sequence (DNA): TGTGCCAGCAGCGTAGGACAGGGGGCAACTAATGAAAAACTGTTTTTT. Translating it yields CASSVGQGATNEKLFF.

This rearrangement joins TRBV10-3 to TRBJ2-2; 7 nucleotides line up with TRBD2. The CDR3 covers 17 residues. The V segment lost 0 bases and the J segment 3 bases; nucleotides outside the gene matches: 7. Germline assignment: CDR1 ENHRY and CDR2 SYGVKD. CDR3 residues: CAISESRAGEDTGELFF. CDR3 coding DNA: TGTGCCATCAGTGAGTCTCGGGCGGGGGAGGACACCGGGGAGCTGTTTTTT.

The genes are TRBV2 and TRBJ2-1, with D possibly being TRBD1 (5 bases). The CDR3 runs to 11 residues. V was cut by 6 bases and J by 10 bases, with 10 bases left in between. The V gene's germline CDR1 is SNHLY and CDR2 FYNNEI. The CDR3 is CASSAGQEQFF. CDR3 in DNA: TGTGCCAGCAGCGCAGGGCAGGAGCAGTTCTTC. Filled out from reference TRBV2 and TRBJ2-1, the complete variable domain reads EPEVTQTPSHQVTQMGQEVILRCVPISNHLYFYWYRQILGQKVEFLVSFYNNEISEKSEIFDDQFSVERPDGSNFTLKIRSTKLEDSAMYFCASSAGQEQFFGPGTRLTVL.

In this sample, this clone turned up a few times. V is TRBV15 and J is TRBJ1-2, with 10 bases that match TRBD1. Germline assignment: CDR1 LNHNV and CDR2 YYDKDF (reference sequence). V was pared by 3 bases and J by 3 bases, with 7 bases of the junction left unmatched. This CDR3 spans 16 amino acids. The CDR3 loop reads CATSSGTGVPYYGYTF. The CDR3 DNA reads as TGTGCCACCAGCAGCGGGACAGGGGTTCCTTACTATGGCTACACCTTC.